These T cell receptor beta chains were read from a single sample in a study of T cell responses to AZD1222 COVID-19 vaccine. Clones were sequenced by immunoSEQ multiplex PCR, and TCRdb holds only the in-frame ones, with some missing. In the table there are tens of thousands of clones, around 90% of which are singletons. The material sequenced was peripheral blood, taken 28 days after the second AZD1222 dose. These receptor sequences come from an adult who received the AZD1222 COVID-19 vaccine. Each CDR3 is given without its conserved first and last residue.

TRBJ1-2	TRBV5-4	ASSLDRDHSGYT
TRBJ1-6	TRBV5-5	ASSWTGDGNSPLH
TRBJ2-7	TRBV19	ASSLAGTQNEQY
TRBJ1-2	TRBV5-1	ASSRDLTNYGYT
TRBJ2-5	TRBV5-4	ASRSLGAGETQY
TRBJ2-5	TRBV2	ASSEGTGGSETQY
TRBJ1-2	TRBV11-2	ASSSRTGYGYT
TRBJ2-5	TRBV5-4	ASSLGTSRETQY
TRBJ1-4	TRBV12-5	ASGLSRSATNEKLF
TRBJ1-3	TRBV9	ASSVQSSGNTIY
TRBJ1-1	TRBV12-5	ASASQGGTEAF
TRBJ1-5	TRBV15	ATSRVRQGANQPQH
TRBJ1-5	TRBV6-5	ASMEGLYSNQPQH
TRBJ1-1	TRBV12-3/TRBV12-4	ASGKGGYTEAF
TRBJ2-1	TRBV4-2	ASSQLAGGGDEQF
TRBJ2-5	TRBV15	ATSVGNGQETQY
TRBJ2-4	TRBV13	ASSLVREGNIQY
TRBJ2-7	TRBV4-3	ASSPTLVEGLSYEQY
TRBJ2-3	TRBV20-1	SVPISDTQY
TRBJ1-4	TRBV9	ASSSGQGNEKLF
TRBJ2-1	TRBV20-1	SASGPSYNEQF
TRBJ1-2	TRBV7-9	ASSPRTGGDYGYT
TRBJ2-5	TRBV6-5	ASSSTGPHQETQY
TRBJ2-5	TRBV7-6	ASSSLGDFQETQY
TRBJ1-5	TRBV10-3	AISESVQGRNQPQH
TRBJ1-2	TRBV3-1/TRBV3-2	ASSQIAGTGRYYGYT
TRBJ2-3	TRBV3-1/TRBV3-2	ASSQDLRNTDTQY
TRBJ1-1	TRBV4-3	ASSQVGGVVAEAF
TRBJ2-7	TRBV3-1/TRBV3-2	ASSRTGLPYEQY
TRBJ1-1	TRBV19	ASSIRQNTEAF
TRBJ2-7	TRBV3-1/TRBV3-2	ASSQIFSSSYEQY
TRBJ1-1	TRBV2	ASSEKGSGTEAF
TRBJ1-1	TRBV7-2	ASSNKGNTEAF
TRBJ1-2	TRBV5-1	ASSLEGGAYGYT
TRBJ1-2	TRBV7-9	ASSLQGVQGYT
TRBJ2-2	TRBV19	ASAQPNTGELF
TRBJ2-1	TRBV5-1	ASSGSVAEYNEQF
TRBJ2-2	TRBV6-5	ASSYGGSGELF
TRBJ1-3	TRBV5-8	ASSLDRMDTIY
TRBJ2-1	TRBV3-1/TRBV3-2	ASSLAPLRASGYNEQF
TRBJ1-3	TRBV3-1/TRBV3-2	ASSHPYRDGPGNTIY
TRBJ2-5	TRBV6-6	ASSYSYTQY
TRBJ1-3	TRBV7-5	ARSFVAGPIPAGNTIY